The rows below give T cell receptor beta chains drawn from one sample of a study of T cell changes during pregnancy in multiple sclerosis. The assay was immunoSEQ multiplex PCR, and TCRdb's table has in-frame clones only and misses some. The sample records about 42,000 clones, about 87% being singletons. The sequencing used CD4+ T cells from peripheral blood mononuclear cells, collected in the second trimester of pregnancy. Source of these receptors: a female donor with multiple sclerosis, enrolled in a pregnancy study. CDR3s include the opening cysteine and the closing phenylalanine or tryptophan. Fields, in order: clone size, J gene, V gene, D gene, CDR3 protein, CDR3 DNA. A D gene is named only where the DNA matches it firmly. Only part of the rows carry a size: once, few, many, or a class if the clone is expanded.

>.|TRBJ2-3|TRBV21-1|.
CASSKAGISGLGKDTQYF
TGTGCCAGCAGCAAAGCCGGAATTAGCGGTTTGGGGAAAGATACGCAGTATTTT
>once|TRBJ1-1|TRBV18|.
CASSPPYSGDRTEAFF
TGTGCCAGCTCACCACCGTATTCAGGGGATCGCACTGAAGCTTTCTTT
>once|TRBJ1-2|TRBV6-5|.
CASKGRTSGSDGYTF
TGCGCCAGCAAAGGAAGAACTAGCGGAAGTGATGGCTACACCTTC
>.|TRBJ2-4|TRBV6-5|.
CASSTDKVDIQYF
TGTGCCAGCAGTACGGACAAAGTCGACATTCAGTACTTC
>once|TRBJ1-2|TRBV27|TRBD1
CASSRVGVSGTGAANYGYTF
TGTGCCAGCAGTAGGGTAGGGGTTTCTGGGACAGGGGCCGCTAACTATGGCTACACCTTC
>.|TRBJ2-2|TRBV10-3|TRBD2
CAISLAGGTAGELFF
TGTGCCATCAGTCTAGCGGGAGGAACGGCCGGGGAGCTGTTTTTT
>.|TRBJ2-1|TRBV19|TRBD2
CASMGTSGRDEQFF
TGTGCCAGTATGGGGACTAGCGGGAGAGATGAGCAGTTCTTC
>.|TRBJ2-3|TRBV10-3|TRBD2
CAITGLAGGTDTQYF
TGTGCCATCACGGGACTAGCGGGAGGGACAGATACGCAGTATTTT
>.|TRBJ2-2|TRBV9|.
CASSVQGGTGELFF
TGTGCCAGCAGCGTGCAAGGGGGAACCGGGGAGCTGTTTTTT
>.|TRBJ2-5|TRBV6-1|TRBD2
CASSEGTSGYQETQYF
TGTGCCAGCAGTGAAGGGACTAGCGGTTACCAAGAGACCCAGTACTTC
>.|TRBJ1-5|TRBV6-6|.
CASSLTGISNQPQHF
TGTGCCAGCAGTCTTACAGGGATAAGCAATCAGCCCCAGCATTTT
>.|TRBJ2-7|TRBV11-2|.
CASSLSTSYEQYF
TGTGCCAGCAGCTTATCCACAAGCTACGAGCAGTACTTC
>.|TRBJ2-1|TRBV25-1|TRBD2
CASSEFNSGTYNEQFF
TGTGCCAGCAGTGAATTTAATAGCGGGACCTACAATGAGCAGTTCTTC
>.|TRBJ2-5|TRBV15|TRBD2
CATSRDWGGETQYF
TGTGCCACCAGCAGAGACTGGGGAGGGGAGACCCAGTACTTC
>.|TRBJ1-2|TRBV5-6|.
CASSGEQGYYGYTF
TGTGCCAGCAGCGGGGAACAGGGTTACTATGGCTACACCTTC
>.|TRBJ2-1|TRBV5-1|TRBD2
CASSTWTSGPYPLSNEQFF
TGCGCCAGCAGCACGTGGACTAGCGGGCCTTACCCGCTGTCCAATGAGCAGTTCTTC
>.|TRBJ1-5|TRBV27|TRBD1
CASSLKTGTQPQHF
TGTGCCAGCAGTTTAAAGACAGGGACTCAGCCCCAGCATTTT
>.|TRBJ1-3|TRBV18|.
CASSPLPDSAGNTIYF
TGTGCCAGCTCACCACTTCCAGACAGCGCTGGAAACACCATATATTTT
>few|TRBJ1-1|TRBV5-6|.
CASEGQQNTEAFF
TGTGCCAGCGAGGGACAACAGAACACTGAAGCTTTCTTT
>once|TRBJ2-1|TRBV28|.
CASSFPRDSNEQFF
TGTGCCAGCAGTTTCCCCCGGGACTCCAATGAGCAGTTCTTC
>.|TRBJ2-2|TRBV7-2|TRBD2
CASSFKSGSYTGELFF
TGTGCCAGCAGCTTCAAAAGCGGGAGCTACACCGGGGAGCTGTTTTTT
>.|TRBJ2-4|TRBV5-6|TRBD1
CASSLEPTGGYDIQYF
TGTGCCAGCAGCTTAGAGCCGACAGGGGGCTACGACATTCAGTACTTC
>.|TRBJ2-7|TRBV5-6|TRBD2
CASSLGLAGAYEQYF
TGTGCCAGCAGCTTGGGCCTAGCGGGAGCCTACGAGCAGTACTTC
>.|TRBJ2-5|TRBV5-6|.
CASSFDLEKTQYF
TGTGCCAGCAGCTTTGACCTGGAGAAGACCCAGTACTTC
>.|TRBJ2-7|TRBV28|TRBD2
CASRVSGGSYEQYF
TGTGCCAGCCGGGTCAGCGGGGGCTCCTACGAGCAGTACTTC
>.|TRBJ2-7|TRBV6-6|.
CASRDSSYEQYF
TGTGCCAGCAGGGACAGCTCCTACGAGCAGTACTTC